These T cell receptor beta chains were read from a single sample in a study of T cell responses to AZD1222 COVID-19 vaccine. Method: immunoSEQ multiplex PCR; TCRdb's copy keeps in-frame clones and lacks some. The sample lists around 140,000 clones; 93% were seen once. Here the sequenced sample was peripheral blood, taken on day 0 of AZD1222 vaccination. The receptors shown here come from an adult in good health. Each CDR3 is given without its conserved first and last residue. Each record gives: J gene, V gene, CDR3 protein.

TRBJ2-3 TRBV7-8 ASSLDPPGGGWSDTQY
TRBJ2-1 TRBV11-2 ASTHSGGTYNEQF
TRBJ1-5 TRBV18 ASSPRSDNSNQPQH
TRBJ2-7 TRBV29-1 SVVGGTGVSYEQY
TRBJ2-1 TRBV9 ASTPSGDRRINEQF
TRBJ1-3 TRBV9 ASSVPTLDQQGYTIY
TRBJ1-2 TRBV15 ATSSNINERRGYGYT
TRBJ2-3 TRBV21-1 ASSKEGGALPRSEQY
TRBJ2-7 TRBV30 AWSVGEITHEQY
TRBJ2-7 TRBV4-1 ASSPGGLNGEQY
TRBJ1-1 TRBV12-5 ASGYEETEAF
TRBJ1-4 TRBV30 AWSALSTNEKLF
TRBJ1-3 TRBV7-6 ASSLEPGLSGNTIY
TRBJ1-2 TRBV2 ASSSRQGNYGYT
TRBJ1-4 TRBV28 ASSLTGNEKLF
TRBJ2-3 TRBV6-6 ASSYSSRGGADTQY
TRBJ1-1 TRBV7-2 ASSLVNPNTEAF